This TCR beta chain was captured in a study of T cells in tuberculosis. Study-wide context: CD1B tetramers identified T cells specific for mycobacterial lipid GMM. A South African cohort included IGRA-negative adolescents, latently infected IGRA-positive adolescents and adults with active tuberculosis.

As to this clone: Its cognate antigen is unknown.

Germline V gene data show CDR1 as SGHVS and CDR2 as FQNEAQ. The CDR3 extends over 14 amino acids. Trimming shortened V by 5 bases and J by 9 bases, and 17 bases separated the two germline ends. Here immunoSEQ multiplex PCR was the method, and the copy in TCRdb shows in-frame clones only, minus some. Here the sample spans 25,000 to 35,000 clones, around 95% being singletons. Study outcomes and limitations: GEM motif frequencies gave more than 65% accuracy; the GMM repertoire gave approximately 90%. Samples were chosen by availability of cryopreserved specimens.

The clonotype was recovered from a donor between 10 and 35 years old with latent tuberculosis or without tuberculosis infection. The J gene is TRBJ1-5, the V gene TRBV7-8, with D perhaps TRBD1 (5 bases). Specimen: PBMCs. CDR3 nucleotide sequence: TGTGCCAGCAGCAGCGGGACCTACCCGGGGCCCCAGCATTTT. It specifies CASSSGTYPGPQHF.